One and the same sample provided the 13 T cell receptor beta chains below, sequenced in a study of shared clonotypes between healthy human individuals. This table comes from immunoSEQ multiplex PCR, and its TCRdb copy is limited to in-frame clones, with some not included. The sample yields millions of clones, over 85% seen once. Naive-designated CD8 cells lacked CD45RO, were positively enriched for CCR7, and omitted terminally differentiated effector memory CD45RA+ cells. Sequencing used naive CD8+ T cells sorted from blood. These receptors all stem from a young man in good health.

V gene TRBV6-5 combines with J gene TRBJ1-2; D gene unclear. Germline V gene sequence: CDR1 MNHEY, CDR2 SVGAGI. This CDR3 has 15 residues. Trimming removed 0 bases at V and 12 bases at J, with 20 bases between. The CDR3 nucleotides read TGTGCCAGCAGTTACTCGATGTCCCCTGGGCCCGCAGACACCTTC. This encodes CASSYSMSPGPADTF.

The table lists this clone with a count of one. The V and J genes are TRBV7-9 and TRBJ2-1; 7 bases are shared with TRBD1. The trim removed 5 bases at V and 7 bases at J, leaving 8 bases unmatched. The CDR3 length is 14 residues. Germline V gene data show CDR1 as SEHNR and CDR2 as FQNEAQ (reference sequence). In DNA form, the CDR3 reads TGTGCCAGCAGCCCCCGACAGGGCGGGAATGAGCAGTTCTTC. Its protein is CASSPRQGGNEQFF. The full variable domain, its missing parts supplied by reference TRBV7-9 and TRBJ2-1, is DTGVSQNPRHKITKRGQNVTFRCDPISEHNRLYWYRQTLGQGPEFLTYFQNEAQLEKSRLLSDRFSAERPKGSFSTLEIQRTEQGDSAMYLCASSPRQGGNEQFFGPGTRLTVL.

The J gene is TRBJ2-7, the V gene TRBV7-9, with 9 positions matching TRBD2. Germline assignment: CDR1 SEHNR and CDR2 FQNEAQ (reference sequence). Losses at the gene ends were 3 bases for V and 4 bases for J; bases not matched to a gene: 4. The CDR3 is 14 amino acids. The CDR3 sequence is CASSFGGGDYEQYF. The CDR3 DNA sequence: TGTGCCAGCAGCTTCGGCGGGGGGGATTACGAGCAGTACTTC.

The CDR3 is CASSFQSGPTYEQYF. The CDR3 DNA reads TGTGCCAGCAGTTTTCAATCGGGTCCCACCTACGAGCAGTACTTC. The chain couples TRBV27 to TRBJ2-7; D remains unclear. Per the germline V gene, CDR1 is MNHEY and CDR2 is SMNVEV (reference sequence). This CDR3 contains 15 residues. Trimming shortened V by 3 bases and J by 2 bases, and 14 bases separated the two germline ends.

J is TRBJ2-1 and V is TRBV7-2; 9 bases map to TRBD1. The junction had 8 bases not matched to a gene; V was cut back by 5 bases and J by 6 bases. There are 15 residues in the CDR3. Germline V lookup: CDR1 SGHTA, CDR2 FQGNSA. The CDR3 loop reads CASSNRDRVGNEQFF. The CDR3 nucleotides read TGTGCCAGCAGCAACCGGGACAGGGTGGGCAATGAGCAGTTCTTC.

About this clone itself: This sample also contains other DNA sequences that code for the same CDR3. CDR3 sequence reads: CASSQRLGYEQYF. CDR3 in DNA: TGCGCCAGCAGCCAAAGACTAGGTTACGAGCAGTACTTC. The J gene is TRBJ2-7, the V gene TRBV4-1; D possibly corresponds to TRBD2 (6 bases). This CDR3 contains 13 residues. Germline CDR1 and CDR2: MGHRA and YSYEKL. Trimming pared 2 bases from V and 4 bases from J, leaving 9 bases between.

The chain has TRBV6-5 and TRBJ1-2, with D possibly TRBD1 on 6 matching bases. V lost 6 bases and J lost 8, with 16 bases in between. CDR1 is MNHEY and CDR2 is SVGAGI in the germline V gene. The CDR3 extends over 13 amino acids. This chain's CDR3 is CASSPAWGLGYTF. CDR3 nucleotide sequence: TGTGCCAGCAGCCCCGCCTGGGGGCTCGGCTACACCTTC.

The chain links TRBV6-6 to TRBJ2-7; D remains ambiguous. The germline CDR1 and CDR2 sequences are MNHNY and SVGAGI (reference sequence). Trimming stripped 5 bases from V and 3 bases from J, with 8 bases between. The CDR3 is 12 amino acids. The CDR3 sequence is CASSPGDYEQYF. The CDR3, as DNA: TGTGCCAGCAGTCCTGGAGACTACGAGCAGTACTTC.

CDR3 amino acids: CASQGQGIDEQFF. DNA for the CDR3: TGCGCCAGTCAGGGACAGGGGATCGATGAGCAGTTCTTC. V gene TRBV10-1 combines with J gene TRBJ2-1, with 10 nucleotides matching TRBD1. CDR3 size: 13 residues. The V gene's germline CDR1 is WNHNN and CDR2 SYGVQD (reference sequence). V lost 9 bases, J lost 8 bases, and 7 bases stayed unmatched.

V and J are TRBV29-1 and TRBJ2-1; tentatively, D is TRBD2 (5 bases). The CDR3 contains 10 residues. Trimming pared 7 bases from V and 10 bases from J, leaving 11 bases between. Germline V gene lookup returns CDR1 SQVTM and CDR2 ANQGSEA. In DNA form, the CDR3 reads TGCAGCGCCGGAGGCGGCGAGCAGTTCTTC. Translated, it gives CSAGGGEQFF.

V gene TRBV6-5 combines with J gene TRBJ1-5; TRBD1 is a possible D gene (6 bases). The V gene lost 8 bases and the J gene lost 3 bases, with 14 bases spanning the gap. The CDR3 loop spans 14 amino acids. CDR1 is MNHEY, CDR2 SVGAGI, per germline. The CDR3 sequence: CASGQGGNNQPQHF. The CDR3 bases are TGTGCCAGCGGGCAAGGGGGTAACAATCAGCCCCAGCATTTT.

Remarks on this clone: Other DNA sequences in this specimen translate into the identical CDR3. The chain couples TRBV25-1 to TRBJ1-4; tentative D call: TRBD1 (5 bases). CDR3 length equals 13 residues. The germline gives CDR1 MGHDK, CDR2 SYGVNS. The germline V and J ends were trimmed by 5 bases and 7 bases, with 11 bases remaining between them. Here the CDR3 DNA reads TGTGCCAGCAGTCCCGGGGCGGGTGAAAAACTGTTTTTT. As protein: CASSPGAGEKLFF.

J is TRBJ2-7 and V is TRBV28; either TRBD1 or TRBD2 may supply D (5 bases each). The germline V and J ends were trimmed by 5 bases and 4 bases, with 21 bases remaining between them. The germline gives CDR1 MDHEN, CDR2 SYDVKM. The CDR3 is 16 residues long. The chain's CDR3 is CASSPPPREGVYEQYF. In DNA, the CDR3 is TGTGCCAGCAGTCCGCCCCCACGGGAAGGGGTTTACGAGCAGTACTTC.